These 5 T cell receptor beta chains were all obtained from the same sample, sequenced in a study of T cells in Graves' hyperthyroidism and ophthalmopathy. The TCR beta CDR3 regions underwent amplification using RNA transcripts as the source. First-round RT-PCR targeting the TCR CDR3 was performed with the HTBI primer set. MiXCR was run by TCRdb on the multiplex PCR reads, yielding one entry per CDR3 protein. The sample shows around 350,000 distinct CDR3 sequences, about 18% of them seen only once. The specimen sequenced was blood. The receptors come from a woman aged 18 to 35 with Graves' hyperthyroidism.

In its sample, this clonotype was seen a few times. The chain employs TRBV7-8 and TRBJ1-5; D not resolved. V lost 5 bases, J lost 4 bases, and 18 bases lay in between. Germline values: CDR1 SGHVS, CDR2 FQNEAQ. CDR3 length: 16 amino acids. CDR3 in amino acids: CASSPLGFGSNQPQHF. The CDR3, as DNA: TGTGCCAGCAGCCCCCTGGGGTTCGGGTCAAATCAGCCCCAGCATTTT.

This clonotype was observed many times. Here the CDR3 reads CASTPSRLRGAETQYF. For the CDR3, the DNA is TGTGCCAGCACCCCCTCCCGCCTCAGAGGGGCAGAGACCCAGTACTTC. This chain uses TRBV2 with TRBJ2-5, with D possibly called TRBD1 or TRBD2 (5 bases each). Trimming shortened V by 7 bases and J by 4 bases, and 22 bases separated the two germline ends. Germline-derived CDR1 and CDR2 are SNHLY and FYNNEI. The CDR3 sequence is 16 residues long.

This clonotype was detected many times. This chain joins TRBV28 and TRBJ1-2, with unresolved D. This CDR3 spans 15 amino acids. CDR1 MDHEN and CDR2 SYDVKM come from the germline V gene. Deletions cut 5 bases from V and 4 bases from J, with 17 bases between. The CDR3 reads CASSLAGFYAYGYTF. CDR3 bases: TGTGCCAGCAGTCTCGCGGGGTTTTACGCCTATGGCTACACCTTC.

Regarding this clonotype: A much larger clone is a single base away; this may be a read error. The CDR3 loop reads CSARPISGNKNIKYF. In nucleotides, the CDR3 is TGCAGTGCTAGACCCATTTCGGGAAACAAAAACATTAAGTACTTC. The chain uses TRBV20-1 and TRBJ2-4; D may be TRBD2 (5 bases). Germline V gives CDR1 DFQATT, CDR2 SNEGSKA (reference sequence). This CDR3 contains 15 residues.

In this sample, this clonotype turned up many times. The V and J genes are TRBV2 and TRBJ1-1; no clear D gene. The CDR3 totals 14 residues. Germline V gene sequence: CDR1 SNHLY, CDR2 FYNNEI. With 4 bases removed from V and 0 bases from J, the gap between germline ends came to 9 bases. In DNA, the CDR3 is TGTGCCAGCAGTGCGTCTTTAGTGAACACTGAAGCTTTCTTT. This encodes CASSASLVNTEAFF. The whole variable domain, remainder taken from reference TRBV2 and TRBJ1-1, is EPEVTQTPSHQVTQMGQEVILRCVPISNHLYFYWYRQILGQKVEFLVSFYNNEISEKSEIFDDQFSVERPDGSNFTLKIRSTKLEDSAMYFCASSASLVNTEAFFGQGTRLTVV.